The 21 T cell receptor beta chains in this list originate from one sample, sequenced in a study of CDR3 diversity in severe acne (dated by TCRdb to the late 2010s). The library was obtained by PCR. TCRdb names Illumina HiSeq 2000 as the instrument used. Using fastp trimming at Q25 and MiXCR clonotype assembly, TCRdb reanalyzed the public sequencing data and kept in-frame beta chains. Duplicate CDR3 protein sequences are folded into a single record with the most common DNA and genes. Within this sample are over 90,000 distinct CDR3 sequences, with about half of them counted one time only. The ten largest clones take up around 12% of the sample. Source material: blood. Every receptor here comes from a male donor with acne.

This chain connects TRBV14 to TRBJ1-2, with D maybe TRBD1 (6 bases). Germline V gives CDR1 SGHDN, CDR2 FVKESK. Trimming shortened V by 1 base and J by 3 bases, and 15 bases separated the two germline ends. The CDR3 loop spans 16 amino acids. As DNA, the CDR3 is TGTGCCAGCAGCCAAGGTCGTTTCAGGGGTCACTATGGCTACACCTTC. Translating it yields CASSQGRFRGHYGYTF.

The chain uses TRBV28 and TRBJ2-7, with D possibly TRBD1 on 6 matching bases. The germline V gene encodes CDR1 MDHEN and CDR2 SYDVKM. The CDR3 sequence is 15 residues long. With 0 bases removed from V and 4 bases from J, the gap between germline ends came to 13 bases. CDR3 in DNA: TGTGCCAGCAGTTTATGGGGAAACAGGGTATACGAGCAGTACTTC. It specifies CASSLWGNRVYEQYF.

This chain connects TRBV2 to TRBJ2-2; D not certain. The CDR3 is 13 amino acids. V shed 8 bases and J shed 2 bases, with 9 bases lying between them. Germline lookup yields CDR1 SNHLY and CDR2 FYNNEI. This chain's CDR3 is CASHSGNTGELFF. The CDR3 DNA sequence: TGTGCCAGCCACTCTGGAAACACCGGGGAGCTGTTTTTT.

This clonotype came up a few times. CDR3 bases: TGCGCCAGCAGCTTAAAGGGAGGGACCGGGGAGCTGTTTTTT. Translation gives CASSLKGGTGELFF. The chain employs TRBV5-1 and TRBJ2-2; 7 positions agree with TRBD2. Unmatched junction bases numbered 3, after V lost 2 bases and J lost 5 bases. Germline CDR1 and CDR2: SGHRS and YFSETQ. The CDR3 runs to 14 residues. Together with reference TRBV5-1 and TRBJ2-2, the CDR3 gives the full variable domain: KAGVTQTPRYLIKTRGQQVTLSCSPISGHRSVSWYQQTPGQGLQFLFEYFSETQRNKGNFPGRFSGRQFSNSRSEMNVSTLELGDSALYLCASSLKGGTGELFFGEGSRLTVL.

This chain links TRBV28 with TRBJ2-1; possibly TRBD2 for D (5 bases). This CDR3 comprises 16 residues. Germline values: CDR1 MDHEN, CDR2 SYDVKM. V gave up 5 bases and J gave up 3 bases, with 17 bases separating them. CDR3 bases: TGTGCCAGCAGTACCGTTGGGGAGAATGTCTACAATGAGCAGTTCTTC. This sequence encodes CASSTVGENVYNEQFF.

This clonotype has a handful of counts. The chain couples TRBV10-3 to TRBJ2-5; D might be TRBD1 (5 bases). V was clipped by 0 bases and J by 5 bases, with 13 bases between them. CDR1 ENHRY and CDR2 SYGVKD come from the germline V gene. The CDR3 is 15 amino acids. CDR3 DNA: TGTGCCATCAGTGAGTCTGGCACTGGGGCGGAGACCCAGTACTTC. Translated: CAISESGTGAETQYF.

This clonotype has at least ten counts. The V gene is TRBV4-2, the J gene TRBJ2-1; D remains unclear. Trimming stripped 0 bases from V and 0 bases from J, with 12 bases between. This CDR3 is built from 17 residues. Germline V lookup: CDR1 LGHNA, CDR2 YNFKEQ. CDR3 sequence reads: CASSQDIEDVSYNEQFF. CDR3 DNA sequence: TGTGCCAGCAGCCAAGATATCGAGGACGTCTCCTACAATGAGCAGTTCTTC.

Regarding this clonotype: Just one base apart from a much larger clone, this may be a read error. Given the absence of the conserved phenylalanine or tryptophan at the CDR3 end, a read error is likely. The V and J genes are TRBV7-9 and TRBJ2-1; either TRBD1 or TRBD2 may supply D (6 bases each). This CDR3 contains 10 residues. V lost 7 bases to trimming and J lost 12 bases, with 10 bases between them. Per the germline V gene, CDR1 is SEHNR and CDR2 is FQNEAQ (reference sequence). The CDR3 DNA sequence: TGTGCCAGCAATGAGGGGGGGCAGTTCTCC. It specifies CASNEGGQFS.

This clonotype has more than one count but fewer than ten. The V call is TRBV6-2 or TRBV6-3, the J call TRBJ1-5; TRBD1 agrees at 9 bases. This CDR3 region has 16 residues. Germline V gene sequence: CDR1 MNHEY, CDR2 SVGEGT. V lost 2 bases to trimming and J lost 2 bases; unmatched junction nucleotides: 4. The CDR3 reads CASSYDRGNGNQPQHF. In nucleotides, the CDR3 is TGTGCCAGCAGTTACGACAGGGGGAACGGCAATCAGCCCCAGCATTTT.

The rearrangement links TRBV10-3 to TRBJ2-5; D gene ambiguous. The CDR3 totals 11 residues. Trimming took 6 bases from V and 5 from J, leaving 7 bases between them. Germline CDR1 reads ENHRY; CDR2 reads SYGVKD. CDR3 nucleotides: TGTGCCATCAGAGGTCTGGAGACCCAGTACTTC. This translates into CAIRGLETQYF.

On this clonotype: A much more abundant neighbour one base away suggests this may be a read error. The chain recombines TRBV7-2 with TRBJ2-2; 7 bases line up with TRBD2. Trimming removed 2 bases from V and 3 bases from J; junction bases left unmatched: 6. Looked up from germline, CDR1 is SGHTA and CDR2 is FQGNSA. CDR3 length: 16 amino acids. The CDR3 DNA is TGTGCCAGCAGCTTATATAGACGGGAGGACACCGGGGAGCTGTTTTTT. This sequence encodes CASSLYRREDTGELFF.

V is TRBV25-1 and J is TRBJ2-5; 7 nucleotides match TRBD1. This CDR3 region has 15 residues. Germline CDR1 MGHDK, CDR2 SYGVNS. V was pared by 7 bases and J by 2 bases, with 10 bases of the junction left unmatched. For the CDR3, the DNA is TGTGCCAGCACCCGACCAGGGGGAATTCAAGAGACCCAGTACTTC. Translated: CASTRPGGIQETQYF.

The chain uses TRBV19 and TRBJ2-5; TRBD1 is a possible D gene (6 bases). Germline loops: CDR1 LNHDA, CDR2 SQIVND (reference sequence). V lost 7 bases, J lost 4 bases, and 7 bases lay in between. CDR3 length: 11 amino acids. Written as DNA, the CDR3 is TGTGCCAGTACGACAGGAGAGACCCAGTACTTC. As protein: CASTTGETQYF.

CDR3 coding DNA: TGTGCCAGCAGCTTAGGACCCCGGGCTAGCGGGAGCTACAATGAGCAGTTCTTC. Translated: CASSLGPRASGSYNEQFF. The rearrangement joins TRBV7-9 to TRBJ2-1, with TRBD2 matching 10 bases. V lost 1 base, J lost 3 bases, and 9 bases stayed unmatched. This CDR3 spans 18 amino acids. Germline V lookup: CDR1 SEHNR, CDR2 FQNEAQ (reference sequence).

The V gene is TRBV2, the J gene TRBJ2-7, with 11 bases identical to TRBD1. CDR3 length: 14 residues. After removal of 6 bases from V and 3 bases from J, the junction contained 4 bases not matched to a gene. Germline V gene sequence: CDR1 SNHLY, CDR2 FYNNEI. CDR3 bases: TGTGCCAGCAGATCCGGGACAGGGGGCTACGAGCAGTACTTC. This translates into CASRSGTGGYEQYF.

On this clonotype itself: The CDR3 ends on some other residue instead of the conserved phenylalanine or tryptophan, so this is likely a read error. The chain combines TRBV20-1 with TRBJ2-1, with TRBD2 matching 11 bases. Trimming removed 5 bases from V and 7 bases from J; junction bases left unmatched: 10. From germline, CDR1 is DFQATT and CDR2 SNEGSKA (reference sequence). The CDR3 loop spans 15 amino acids. The CDR3 reads CSAGVLAGARNEQFL. CDR3 DNA: TGCAGTGCTGGAGTACTAGCGGGAGCGAGAAATGAGCAGTTCCTC.

About this clonotype: The junction differs from germline at one of its ends, possibly a read error. V is TRBV7-2 and J is TRBJ1-4, with no clear D. Germline lookup yields CDR1 SGHTA and CDR2 FQGNSA. CDR3 size: 16 residues. Here the CDR3 DNA reads TGCGCCAGCAGCTTGGCCCTCGCGGGAGGCCATGAAAAACTGTTTTTT. Translation gives CASSLALAGGHEKLFF.

This clonotype was found many times. This CDR3 is CASSLGQIYEQYF. In DNA form, the CDR3 reads TGTGCCAGCAGTTTAGGGCAGATCTACGAGCAGTACTTC. The rearrangement links TRBV28 to TRBJ2-7; D is ambiguous. The V gene's germline CDR1 is MDHEN and CDR2 SYDVKM. V lost 2 bases, J lost 3 bases, and 8 bases lay in between. The CDR3 has 13 amino acids.

This rearrangement joins TRBV12-3 or TRBV12-4 to TRBJ2-5; TRBD1 is a possible D gene (5 bases). CDR3 size: 14 residues. The germline V and J ends were trimmed by 6 bases and 0 bases, with 11 bases remaining between them. The CDR3, as DNA: TGTGCCAGCAGGGTGGACAACGACCAAGAGACCCAGTACTTC. It is translated as CASRVDNDQETQYF.

This clonotype has at least ten counts. V is TRBV10-2 and J is TRBJ2-7; D gene ambiguous. The CDR3 spans 13 residues. V gave up 2 bases and J gave up 4 bases, with 9 bases separating them. The germline V gene has CDR1 WSHSY and CDR2 SAAADI. CDR3 DNA: TGCGCCAGCAGTGAGAGACTTCTGTACGAGCAGTACTTC. Its translation is CASSERLLYEQYF.

This clonotype was detected ten times or more. The rearrangement uses TRBV19 and TRBJ2-7, with D perhaps matching TRBD1 (6 bases). The germline V gene encodes CDR1 LNHDA and CDR2 SQIVND (reference sequence). The ends were cut back, 7 bases at V and 3 bases at J, with 16 bases in the middle. The CDR3 contains 14 residues. CDR3 nucleotide sequence: TGTGCCAGTAATCCCCGGACAGACTACTACGAGCAGTACTTC. The encoded protein is CASNPRTDYYEQYF.